This T cell receptor (beta chain) was recovered during a study of OX40 agonist ivuxolimab in advanced cancers. Notes on the research overall: Ivuxolimab was an agonistic, fully human IgG2 monoclonal antibody directed against OX40 (CD134), a costimulatory receptor. Peripheral TCRbeta sequencing aimed to test whether ivuxolimab altered TCR sequence diversity and caused clonal T-cell expansion. Of the approximately 53 patients in dose escalation, about 20 had hepatocellular carcinoma, approximately 15 had melanoma, 9 had renal cell carcinoma and 9 had head and neck cancer. The paper describes the monotherapy dose-escalation part (N = 52 patients) of the phase I trial of ivuxolimab. Patients were allowed to have had prior anti-PD-1, anti-PD-L1 or anti-CTLA-4 therapy, and approximately 40% of the dose-escalation patients had been treated with checkpoint inhibitors. In the dose-escalation cohort, roughly 80% of patients were male, and the mean age was roughly 60 years, with a range of roughly 20 to 85. Intravenous ivuxolimab was administered to patients every 2 weeks at six dose levels: 0.01, 0.1, 0.3, 1.5, 3 and 10 mg/kg. Partial responses were achieved by three dose-escalation patients, of whom one had hepatocellular carcinoma and two had cutaneous melanoma.

With respect to this clone: It lacks a known antigen. No quality values exist for individual bases; no much larger clone is one base distant.

In the germline V gene, CDR1 corresponds to MDHEN and CDR2 to SYDVKM. V is shortened by 7 bases, J by 6 bases, and the region joining them spans 13 bases. From the cysteine through the phenylalanine, the CDR3 covers 12 amino acids. The entry retains the CDR3 DNA only, 36 bases that are in frame from base 1. The trial excluded patients who had a history of autoimmune disease or who were on systemic immunosuppression. In every dose cohort, peripheral blood was drawn for TCR sequencing at baseline, cycle 4 day 1, and cycle 7 day 1. Samples came from an open-label, multicenter, first-in-human phase I dose-escalation trial of ivuxolimab. Adults with locally advanced or metastatic head and neck squamous cell, hepatocellular, melanoma or renal cell carcinoma were enrolled in the trial. Before TCR sequencing, CD4+ T cells and CD8+ T cells were sorted from peripheral blood as separate populations. To sequence the TCRbeta CDR3 region, genomic DNA was isolated from the sorted cells. The immunoSEQ Assay was used for sequencing of TCRbeta CDR3 regions. Held by TCRdb, this immuneACCESS table contains in-frame sequences only and omits some clones. Under half of the omission traces to an unresolved V gene where checked; the cause of the rest is unknown. For this sample the table gives some 50,000 clones, of which 87% were detected only once. Together, the top ten hold 1.8% of the sample.

The paper as a whole reports these results and caveats: At doses from 0.1 to 3.0 mg/kg, clonal expansion was seen in both CD4+ and CD8+ blood T cells between baseline and week 6. The antigen specificity of the clonally expanded peripheral T cells was not determined. In the 0.1-3.0 mg/kg groups, partial responders were among the patients with the lowest normalized peripheral clonal expansion, particularly in CD8+ T cells. After ivuxolimab, more expanded clones were found on average in CD8+ T cells than in CD4+ T cells. Low levels of normalized T-cell clonal expansion were also seen in some patients who did not respond.

This sequence originates from an adult with an advanced solid tumor such as melanoma, head and neck, liver or kidney cancer. The sequence links TRBV28 to TRBJ2-7, with the D assignment possibly TRBD1 or TRBD2, given 5 matching bases for each. This sample comprised CD4+ or CD8+ T cells sorted from blood, obtained in a trial of the OX40 agonist ivuxolimab. For the CDR3, the sequence is CASTLGESEQYF. The DNA reads as follows: TGTGCCAGCACCTTGGGGGAAAGCGAGCAGTACTTC.